Below, one TCR beta chain is given with its context. Its matching antigen is unknown. Investigators reverse transcribed all isolated RNA, so they sequenced expressed TCRB transcripts. Measured with immunoSEQ multiplex PCR; TCRdb has only the in-frame clones, and not every one. The data contain around 300,000 clones, approximately 9.9% of them seen just once; the ten biggest clones take up 0.015%. The V and J ends lost 3 bases and 4 bases, in that order; junction bases with no gene match: 4. Germline CDR1 KGHSH, CDR2 LQKENI. This CDR3 has 14 amino acids. This entry belongs to a study of beta chain features in type 1 diabetes. Study results and caveats: Patients with type 1 diabetes showed fewer VDJ junction insertions and more deletions. The question left open here concerned HLA type influencing TCRB rearrangement.

The specimen was naive CD4+ T cells from blood. The sequence was collected from a woman in her 30s in good health. V is TRBV18 and J is TRBJ2-3, with TRBD2 matching 7 bases. The CDR3 region has the DNA TGTGCCAGCTCACCGGGACTACCCCCAGATACGCAGTATTTT. Translated: CASSPGLPPDTQYF.